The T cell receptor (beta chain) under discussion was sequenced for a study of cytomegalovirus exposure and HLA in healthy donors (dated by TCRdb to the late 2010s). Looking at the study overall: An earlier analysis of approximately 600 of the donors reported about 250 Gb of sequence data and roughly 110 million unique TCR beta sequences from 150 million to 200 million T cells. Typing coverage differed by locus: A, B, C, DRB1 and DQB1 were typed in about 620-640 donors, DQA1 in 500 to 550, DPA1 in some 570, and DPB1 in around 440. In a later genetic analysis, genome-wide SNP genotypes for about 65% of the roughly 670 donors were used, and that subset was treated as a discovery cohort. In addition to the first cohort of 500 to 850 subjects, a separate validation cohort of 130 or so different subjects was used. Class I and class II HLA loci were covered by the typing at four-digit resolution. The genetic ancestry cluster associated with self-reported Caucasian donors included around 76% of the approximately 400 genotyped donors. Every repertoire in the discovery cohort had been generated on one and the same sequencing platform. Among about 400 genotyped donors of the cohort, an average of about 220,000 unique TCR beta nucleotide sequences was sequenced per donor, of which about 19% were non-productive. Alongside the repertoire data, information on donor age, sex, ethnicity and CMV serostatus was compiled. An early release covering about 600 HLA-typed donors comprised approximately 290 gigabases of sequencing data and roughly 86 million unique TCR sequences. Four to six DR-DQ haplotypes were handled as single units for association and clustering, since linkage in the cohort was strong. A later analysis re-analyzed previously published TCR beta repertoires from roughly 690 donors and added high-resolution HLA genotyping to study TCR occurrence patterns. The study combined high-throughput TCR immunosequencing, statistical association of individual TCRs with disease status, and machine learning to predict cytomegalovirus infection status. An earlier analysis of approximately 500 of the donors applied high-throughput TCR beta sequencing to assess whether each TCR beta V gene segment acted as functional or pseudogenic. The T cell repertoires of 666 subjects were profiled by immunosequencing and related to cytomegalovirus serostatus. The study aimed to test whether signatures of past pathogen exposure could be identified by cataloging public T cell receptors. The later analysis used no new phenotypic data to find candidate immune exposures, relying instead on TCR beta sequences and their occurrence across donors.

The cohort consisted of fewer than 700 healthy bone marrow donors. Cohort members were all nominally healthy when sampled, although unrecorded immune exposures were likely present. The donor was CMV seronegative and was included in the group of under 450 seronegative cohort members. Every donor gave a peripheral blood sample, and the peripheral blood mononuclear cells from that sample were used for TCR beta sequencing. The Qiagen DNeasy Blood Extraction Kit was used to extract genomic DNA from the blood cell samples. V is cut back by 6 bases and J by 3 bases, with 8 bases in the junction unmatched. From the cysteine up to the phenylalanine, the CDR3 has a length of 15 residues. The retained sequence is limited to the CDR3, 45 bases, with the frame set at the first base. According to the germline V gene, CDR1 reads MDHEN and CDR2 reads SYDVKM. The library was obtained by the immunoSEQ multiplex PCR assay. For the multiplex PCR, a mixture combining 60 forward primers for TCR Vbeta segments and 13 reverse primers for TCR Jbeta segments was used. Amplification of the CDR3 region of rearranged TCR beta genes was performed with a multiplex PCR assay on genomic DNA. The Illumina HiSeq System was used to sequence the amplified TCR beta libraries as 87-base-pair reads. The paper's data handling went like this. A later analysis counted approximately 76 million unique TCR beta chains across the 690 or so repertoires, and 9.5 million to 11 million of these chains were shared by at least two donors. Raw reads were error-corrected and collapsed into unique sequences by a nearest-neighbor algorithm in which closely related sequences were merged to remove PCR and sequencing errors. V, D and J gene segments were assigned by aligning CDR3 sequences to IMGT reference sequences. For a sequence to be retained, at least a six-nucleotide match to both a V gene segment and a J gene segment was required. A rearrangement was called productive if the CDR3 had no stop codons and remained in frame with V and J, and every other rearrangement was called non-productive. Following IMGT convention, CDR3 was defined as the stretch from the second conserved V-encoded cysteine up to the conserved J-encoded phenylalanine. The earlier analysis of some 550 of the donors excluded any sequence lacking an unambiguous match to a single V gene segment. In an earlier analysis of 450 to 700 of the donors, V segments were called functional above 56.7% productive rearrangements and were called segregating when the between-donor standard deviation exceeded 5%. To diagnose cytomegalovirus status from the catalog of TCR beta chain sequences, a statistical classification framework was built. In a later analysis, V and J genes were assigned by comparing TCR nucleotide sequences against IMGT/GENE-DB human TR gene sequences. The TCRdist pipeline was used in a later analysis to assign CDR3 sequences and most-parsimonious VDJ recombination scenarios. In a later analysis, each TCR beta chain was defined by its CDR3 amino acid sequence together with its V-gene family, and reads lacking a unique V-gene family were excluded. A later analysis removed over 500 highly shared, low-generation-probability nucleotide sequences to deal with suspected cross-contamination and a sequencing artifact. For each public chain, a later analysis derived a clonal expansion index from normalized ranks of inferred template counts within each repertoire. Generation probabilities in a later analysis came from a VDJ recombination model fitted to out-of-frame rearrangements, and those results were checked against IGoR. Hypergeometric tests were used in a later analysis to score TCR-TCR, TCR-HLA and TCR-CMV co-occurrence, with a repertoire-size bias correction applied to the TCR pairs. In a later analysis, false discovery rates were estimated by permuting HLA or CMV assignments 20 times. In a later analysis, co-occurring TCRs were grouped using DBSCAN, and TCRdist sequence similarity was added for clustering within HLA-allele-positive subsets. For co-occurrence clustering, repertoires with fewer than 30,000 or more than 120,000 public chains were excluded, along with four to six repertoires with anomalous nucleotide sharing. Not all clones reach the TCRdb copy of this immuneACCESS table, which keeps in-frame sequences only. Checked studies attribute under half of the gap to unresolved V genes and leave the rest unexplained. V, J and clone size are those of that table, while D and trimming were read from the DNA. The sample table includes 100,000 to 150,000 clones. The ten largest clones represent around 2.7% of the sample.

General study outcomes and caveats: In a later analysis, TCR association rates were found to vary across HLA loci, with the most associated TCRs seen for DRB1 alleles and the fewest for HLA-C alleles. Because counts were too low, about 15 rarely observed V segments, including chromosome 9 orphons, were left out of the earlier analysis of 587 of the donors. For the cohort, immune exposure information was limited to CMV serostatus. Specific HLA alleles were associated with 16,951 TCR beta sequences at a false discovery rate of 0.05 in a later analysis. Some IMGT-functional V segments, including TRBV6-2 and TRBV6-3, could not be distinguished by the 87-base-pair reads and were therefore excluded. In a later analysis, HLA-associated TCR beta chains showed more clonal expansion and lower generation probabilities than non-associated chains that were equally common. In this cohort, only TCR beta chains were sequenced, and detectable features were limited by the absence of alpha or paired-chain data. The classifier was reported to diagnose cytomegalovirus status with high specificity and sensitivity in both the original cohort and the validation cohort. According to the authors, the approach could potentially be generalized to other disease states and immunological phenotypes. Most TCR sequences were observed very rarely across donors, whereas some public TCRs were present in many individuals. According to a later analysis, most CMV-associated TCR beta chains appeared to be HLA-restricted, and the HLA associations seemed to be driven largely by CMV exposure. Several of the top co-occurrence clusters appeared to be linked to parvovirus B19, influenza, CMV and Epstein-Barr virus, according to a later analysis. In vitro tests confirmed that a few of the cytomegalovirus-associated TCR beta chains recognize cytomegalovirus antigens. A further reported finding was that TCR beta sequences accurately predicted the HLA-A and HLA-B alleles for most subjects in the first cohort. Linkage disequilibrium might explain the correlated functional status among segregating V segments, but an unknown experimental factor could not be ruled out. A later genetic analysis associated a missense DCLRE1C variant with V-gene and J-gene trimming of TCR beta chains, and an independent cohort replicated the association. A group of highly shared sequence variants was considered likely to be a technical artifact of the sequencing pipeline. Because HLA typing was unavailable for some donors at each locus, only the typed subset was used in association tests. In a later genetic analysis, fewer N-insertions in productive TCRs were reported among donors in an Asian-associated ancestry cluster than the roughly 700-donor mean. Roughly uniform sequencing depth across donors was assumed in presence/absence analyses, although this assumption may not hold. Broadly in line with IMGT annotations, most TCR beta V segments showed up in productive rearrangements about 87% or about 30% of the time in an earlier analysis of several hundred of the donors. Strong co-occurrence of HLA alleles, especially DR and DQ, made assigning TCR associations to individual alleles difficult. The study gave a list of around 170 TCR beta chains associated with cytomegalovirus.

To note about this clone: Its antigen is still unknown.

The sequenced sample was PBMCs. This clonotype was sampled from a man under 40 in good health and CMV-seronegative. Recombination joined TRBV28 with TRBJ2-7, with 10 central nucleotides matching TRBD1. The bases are TGTGCCAGCAGGCCCCCGACAGGGGGCGGCTACGAGCAGTACTTC. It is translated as CASRPPTGGGYEQYF. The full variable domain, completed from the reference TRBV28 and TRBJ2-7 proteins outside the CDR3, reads DVKVTQSSRYLVKRTGEKVFLECVQDMDHENMFWYRQDPGLGLRLIYFSYDVKMKEKGDIPEGYSVSREKKERFSLILESASTNQTSMYLCASRPPTGGGYEQYFGPGTRLTVT.